The source of this T cell receptor (beta chain) is a study of T cell responses to AZD1222 COVID-19 vaccine. A remark on this clone: As yet, its antigen is unknown.

The assay was immunoSEQ multiplex PCR, and TCRdb's table has in-frame clones only and misses some. The sample holds under 200,000 clones, 91% seen once. Study-wide findings and caveats: Seropositive status at baseline applied to only 5 to 7 AZD1222 recipients. Vaccine-related CD4 TCRs covered spike, predominating at 160-218 and 743-854. No repertoire was sampled before or during the peak T cell response, only after it.

This receptor was identified in an adult in good health. The material sequenced was peripheral blood, taken on day 0 of AZD1222 vaccination.

In DNA form, the CDR3 reads TGTGCCAGCAGTAGACAGGGGTACTCACCCCTCCACTTT. It is translated as CASSRQGYSPLHF. The rearrangement uses TRBV6-5 and TRBJ1-6, with 8 bases aligning to TRBD1. The V and J ends lost 5 bases and 10 bases, in that order; junction bases with no gene match: 4. From germline, CDR1 is MNHEY and CDR2 SVGAGI. CDR3 length: 13 amino acids.